The sequence of this T cell receptor beta chain was determined in a study of T cell responses to AZD1222 COVID-19 vaccine. Study outcomes and limitations: Only a handful of AZD1222 recipients, roughly six in all, had baseline seropositivity. Nearly half of unique spike-specific TCRs reportedly avoided B.1.351 and B.1.1.7 mutated regions. Donor demographics were predominantly white British with a female majority; clonal diversity may be underestimated.

To note about this clone: Its antigen is not identified.

This table comes from immunoSEQ multiplex PCR, and its TCRdb copy is limited to in-frame clones, with some not included. The repertoire holds over 65,000 clones, with roughly 86% as singletons. The germline CDR1 and CDR2 sequences are SGHDN and FVKESK. The CDR3 is 15 residues long. V was shortened by 7 bases and J by 7 bases, with 20 bases between the two germline ends. J is TRBJ2-1 and V is TRBV14, with a weak D call TRBD2 (6 bases). The sequencing here drew on peripheral blood, taken 28 days after the second AZD1222 dose. This TCR was sampled from an adult who received the AZD1222 COVID-19 vaccine. CDR3 amino acids: CASTPSRGTANEQFF. In DNA form, the CDR3 reads TGTGCCAGCACCCCTAGCCGGGGGACGGCGAATGAGCAGTTCTTC.